Described below is a single TCR beta chain sequence and its context. Its target is unknown. Treatment meaning: approximately 11-day PBMC culture with coronavirus spike peptide pools or control peptides (ViraFEST assay). Peptide-pool expansion of antigen-specific T cells preceded TCR sequencing in ViraFEST. Cultured CD4+ T cell DNA was sequenced using the Oncomine TCR Beta short-read assay. One entry per CDR3 protein results from TCRdb running MiXCR on the PCR reads. Of roughly 11,000 distinct CDR3 sequences listed, 44% are singletons. These data originate in a study of vaccination and CD4 T cells after COVID-19. Germline V CDR1 and CDR2: SGHNT, YENEEA. V lost 1 base, J lost 4 bases, and 16 bases lay in between. The CDR3 is 16 amino acids.

This chain joins TRBV11-3 and TRBJ1-2, with D possibly being TRBD1 (5 bases). The receptor comes from a human donor who had recovered from COVID-19. Material for sequencing was CD4+ T cells from blood, cultured in vitro. The CDR3 DNA is TGTGCCAGCAGCTTAGCGCCCTGGGGGACGGGCTATGGCTACACCTTC. It encodes CASSLAPWGTGYGYTF.